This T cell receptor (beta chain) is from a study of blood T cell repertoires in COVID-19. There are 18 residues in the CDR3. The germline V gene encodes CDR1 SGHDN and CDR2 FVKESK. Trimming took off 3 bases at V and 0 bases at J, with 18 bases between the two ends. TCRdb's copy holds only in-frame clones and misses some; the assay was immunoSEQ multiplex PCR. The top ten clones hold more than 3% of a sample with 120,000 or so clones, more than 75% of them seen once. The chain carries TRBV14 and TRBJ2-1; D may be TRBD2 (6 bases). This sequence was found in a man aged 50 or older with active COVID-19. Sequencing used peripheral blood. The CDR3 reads CASSQGPGSLPSYNEQFF. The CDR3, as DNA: TGTGCCAGCAGCCAGGGGCCCGGGAGCCTACCCTCCTACAATGAGCAGTTCTTC.